Following are 23 T cell receptor beta chains from one sample sequenced in a study of T cell repertoires in cytomegalovirus infection. One entry per CDR3 protein, called by TCRdb with MiXCR from the reads. The table records about 700,000 distinct CDR3 sequences, around 35% of them present only once. The antigens for these receptors are not known. Sequences were derived from cultured PBMCs, sampled from culture after CMV antigen stimulation. These receptor sequences come from a human donor in good health (CMV status not recorded). Some clones in this sample may be carry-over from other donors' samples.

This clonotype was detected ten times or more. The chain combines TRBV7-2 with TRBJ1-3, with TRBD1 identical over 7 bases. The CDR3 is 17 amino acids. V lost 3 bases to trimming and J lost 2 bases; unmatched junction nucleotides: 10. Germline loops: CDR1 SGHTA, CDR2 FQGNSA. CDR3 nucleotide sequence: TGTGCCAGCAGCTTCTGGAGCTTGGACAGGACTGGAAACACCATATATTTT. It is translated as CASSFWSLDRTGNTIYF.

This clonotype appeared a few times. The CDR3, as DNA: TGTGCCAGTAGAAGGACTAGCTCCTCCTACGAGCAGTACTTC. Its protein is CASRRTSSSYEQYF. The chain links TRBV19 to TRBJ2-7, with 8 nucleotides matching TRBD2. Germline lookup yields CDR1 LNHDA and CDR2 SQIVND (reference sequence). The CDR3 loop spans 14 amino acids. Losses at the gene ends were 6 bases for V and 0 bases for J; bases not matched to a gene: 4.

This sequence joins TRBV20-1 and TRBJ1-1; TRBD1 agrees at 7 bases. J lost 5 bases, V lost 3 bases, and 9 bases had no gene match. This CDR3 has 14 residues. Germline V lookup: CDR1 DFQATT, CDR2 SNEGSKA (reference sequence). The CDR3 DNA reads TGCAGTGCTAGCCCTCAGGGGGTTTATACTGAAGCTTTCTTT. Its protein product is CSASPQGVYTEAFF.

The rearrangement uses TRBV7-8 and TRBJ1-1; the D is unclear. Germline V lookup: CDR1 SGHVS, CDR2 FQNEAQ. The CDR3 covers 12 residues. The V end was cut by 2 bases, the J end by 7 bases, with 8 bases between. This CDR3 is CASSLWPDEAFF. CDR3 DNA: TGTGCCAGCAGCTTATGGCCAGATGAAGCTTTCTTT.

The table lists this clonotype with a few counts. This chain joins TRBV7-8 and TRBJ2-3; a possible D gene is TRBD2 (5 bases). V was trimmed by 4 bases and J by 5 bases, leaving 13 bases between them. Per the germline V gene, CDR1 is SGHVS and CDR2 is FQNEAQ. The CDR3 sequence is 14 residues long. DNA for the CDR3: TGTGCCAGCAGCTCCGTACGGGGAAAAGATACGCAGTATTTT. This gives the protein CASSSVRGKDTQYF.

This chain links TRBV7-4 with TRBJ1-6; D might be TRBD1 (6 bases). V shed 4 bases and J shed 7 bases, with 14 bases lying between them. CDR3 length: 15 residues. The V gene's germline CDR1 is SGHVT and CDR2 SQSDAQ. CDR3 in amino acids: CASSSTGTINSPLHF. The CDR3 nucleotides are TGTGCCAGCAGCTCAACCGGGACAATCAATTCACCCCTCCACTTT.

This clonotype was recorded a few times. The rearrangement joins TRBV7-4 to TRBJ2-1; TRBD1 or TRBD2 may be the D gene (5 bases each). This CDR3 region has 13 residues. Germline V gene data show CDR1 as SGHVT and CDR2 as SQSDAQ. V lost 5 bases to trimming and J lost 6 bases, with 11 bases between them. The CDR3 sequence is CASSLRDANEQFF. For the CDR3, the DNA is TGTGCCAGCAGCCTTCGGGACGCCAATGAGCAGTTCTTC.

The chain has TRBV20-1 and TRBJ2-3; D perhaps matches TRBD1 (6 bases). Deletions cut 4 bases from V and 6 bases from J, with 11 bases between. This CDR3 has 12 amino acids. Germline CDR1 reads DFQATT; CDR2 reads SNEGSKA (reference sequence). The CDR3 DNA is TGCAGTGCTAACAGGGATACCGATACGCAGTATTTT. Its translation: CSANRDTDTQYF.

This clonotype came up a few times. The rearrangement uses TRBV4-2 and TRBJ1-2, with D maybe TRBD1 (5 bases). Germline V gene sequence: CDR1 LGHNA, CDR2 YNFKEQ. The CDR3 has 14 residues. V lost 3 bases and J 5 bases, leaving 13 bases between the germline ends. CDR3 nucleotides: TGTGCCAGCAGCCAGGGGACCGATACTTATGGCTACACCTTC. Translating gives CASSQGTDTYGYTF.

The chain employs TRBV14 and TRBJ2-7, with TRBD1 matching over 8 bases. The junction had 6 bases not matched to a gene; V was cut back by 4 bases and J by 1 base. The germline CDR1 and CDR2 sequences are SGHDN and FVKESK. The CDR3 spans 15 residues. The CDR3 sequence is CASSPGTGPSYEQYF. The DNA of the CDR3 is TGTGCCAGCAGCCCTGGGACAGGCCCTTCCTACGAGCAGTACTTC.

The table lists this clonotype with a few counts. The chain is built from TRBV6-2 or TRBV6-3 and TRBJ2-7; D is unclear. V lost 6 bases to trimming and J lost 2 bases, with 14 bases between them. This CDR3 contains 14 residues. CDR1 is MNHEY, CDR2 SVGEGT, per germline. DNA of the CDR3: TGTGCCAGCAGCTTATTTAGTGGGGCCTACGAGCAGTACTTC. Translation: CASSLFSGAYEQYF.

This chain connects TRBV27 to TRBJ1-2, with D perhaps TRBD1 (6 bases). The CDR3 consists of 14 residues. Germline-derived CDR1 and CDR2 are MNHEY and SMNVEV (reference sequence). Deletions cut 7 bases from V and 0 bases from J, with 12 bases between. CDR3 protein: CASNQQGANYGYTF. The CDR3, as DNA: TGTGCCAGCAACCAACAGGGAGCTAACTATGGCTACACCTTC.

This chain uses TRBV2 with TRBJ1-5, with a tentative D call TRBD1 (6 bases). Trimming removed 6 bases from V and 0 bases from J, with 15 bases in between. Looked up from germline, CDR1 is SNHLY and CDR2 is FYNNEI. The CDR3 is 16 residues long. The chain's CDR3 is CASSGQLPDSNQPQHF. The CDR3, as DNA: TGTGCCAGCAGCGGACAGCTCCCCGATAGCAATCAGCCCCAGCATTTT.

This chain uses TRBV7-4 with TRBJ1-4, with 8 bases that match TRBD1. The trim removed 4 bases at V and 3 bases at J, leaving 4 bases unmatched. CDR1 is SGHVT and CDR2 is SQSDAQ in the germline V gene. The CDR3 is 15 amino acids. CDR3 sequence (DNA): TGTGCCAGCAGCTCTCCGACAGGGGCTAATGAAAAACTGTTTTTT. Translation gives CASSSPTGANEKLFF. Full variable domain (missing parts from reference TRBV7-4 and TRBJ1-4): GAGVSQSPRYKVAKRGRDVALRCDSISGHVTLYWYRQTLGQGSEVLTYSQSDAQRDKSGRPSGRFSAERPERSVSTLKIQRTEQGDSAVYLCASSSPTGANEKLFFGSGTQLSVL.

This rearrangement joins TRBV19 to TRBJ2-7; 9 nucleotides align to TRBD2. V lost 3 bases to trimming and J lost 2 bases; unmatched junction nucleotides: 2. Germline V gene sequence: CDR1 LNHDA, CDR2 SQIVND (reference sequence). The CDR3 has 14 residues. Written as DNA, the CDR3 is TGTGCCAGTAGTATTGCGGGGGGGACCTACGAGCAGTACTTC. Protein: CASSIAGGTYEQYF.

The table lists this clonotype with a few counts. CDR3 amino acids: CASSLGPLGSEQYF. The CDR3 DNA reads TGCGCCAGCAGCTTGGGCCCCCTTGGTTCCGAGCAGTACTTC. The chain combines TRBV5-1 with TRBJ2-7; D gene ambiguous. The CDR3 runs to 14 residues. Germline assignment: CDR1 SGHRS and CDR2 YFSETQ. The germline V and J ends were trimmed by 0 bases and 6 bases, with 13 bases remaining between them.

V and J are TRBV6-6 and TRBJ2-5, with D unresolved. The V and J ends lost 2 bases and 7 bases respectively, with 11 bases between them. The V gene's germline CDR1 is MNHNY and CDR2 SVGAGI (reference sequence). CDR3 size: 13 residues. CDR3 amino acids: CASSYTAWGTQYF. CDR3 DNA sequence: TGTGCCAGCAGTTACACGGCTTGGGGGACCCAGTACTTC.

This clonotype was detected a few times. The CDR3 is CASSPTGARNTIYF. The CDR3 DNA sequence: TGTGCCAGCAGCCCGACAGGGGCTAGGAACACCATATATTTT. This sequence joins TRBV7-6 and TRBJ1-3; 8 nucleotides line up with TRBD1. The germline gives CDR1 SGHVS, CDR2 FNYEAQ. The CDR3 loop spans 14 amino acids. V lost 5 bases to trimming and J lost 7 bases; unmatched junction nucleotides: 7.

The chain carries TRBV2 and TRBJ1-2; D is unresolved. The V end lost 6 bases, the J end lost 6 bases, and 8 bases lay between the germline ends. CDR3 length: 11 amino acids. Germline V lookup: CDR1 SNHLY, CDR2 FYNNEI. The CDR3 DNA follows: TGTGCCAGCAGCCGGGTGGATGGCTACACCTTC. Translated: CASSRVDGYTF.

This clonotype has a handful of counts. The chain is built from TRBV27 and TRBJ2-7; D ambiguous. The length of the CDR3 is 13 residues. V lost 5 bases to trimming and J lost 2 bases, with 10 bases between them. CDR1 is MNHEY, CDR2 SMNVEV, per germline (reference sequence). This CDR3 is CASSPQGTYEQYF. For the CDR3, the DNA is TGTGCCAGCAGTCCCCAAGGGACCTACGAGCAGTACTTC.

V and J are TRBV12-3 or TRBV12-4 and TRBJ2-1; D is perhaps TRBD2 (6 bases). The length of the CDR3 is 14 residues. The V end was cut by 4 bases, the J end by 7 bases, with 14 bases between. The CDR3 loop reads CASSYSGSWNEQFF. The CDR3 coding sequence is TGTGCCAGCAGTTATTCCGGGAGCTGGAATGAGCAGTTCTTC.

The rearrangement links TRBV14 to TRBJ1-3, with D unresolved. Germline V gives CDR1 SGHDN, CDR2 FVKESK. The V gene lost 1 base and the J gene lost 4 bases, with 14 bases spanning the gap. CDR3 size: 16 residues. The CDR3 sequence is CASSQAWGVGGNTIYF. CDR3 DNA sequence: TGTGCCAGCAGCCAAGCCTGGGGAGTTGGCGGAAACACCATATATTTT.

A note on this clonotype: With a much larger clone just one base away, this may be a read error. The CDR3 DNA reads TGTGCCAGCAGCCAGAGGGGGAGGACTGAAGCTTTCTTT. This encodes CASSQRGRTEAFF. This chain connects TRBV7-6 to TRBJ1-1, with D possibly matching TRBD1 (6 bases). This CDR3 is 13 amino acids long. Germline CDR1 is SGHVS and CDR2 is FNYEAQ. V lost 5 bases, J lost 5 bases, and 12 bases lay in between.